These T cell receptor beta chains were read from a single sample in a study of blood T cell repertoires in COVID-19. Measured with immunoSEQ multiplex PCR; TCRdb has only the in-frame clones, and not every one. This table holds around 170,000 clones, 70% to 90% found once. The sequenced sample was peripheral blood. These receptors all stem from a man aged 55-75 years with COVID-19, enrolled during active disease. The CDR3 runs from the conserved cysteine through the conserved F or W. The order of the fields is V gene, clone size, D gene, J gene, CDR3 DNA, CDR3 protein. D genes are given only for firm matches. The size entry is marked missing in some rows and otherwise reads once, few, many or a size class.

V: TRBV7-9; size: once; D: TRBD1; J: TRBJ1-2; DNA: TGTGCCAGCAGCTTCCCGGGACAGGGGGCAGGTGGCTACACCTTC; CDR3: CASSFPGQGAGGYTF
V: TRBV5-1; size: -; D: TRBD1; J: TRBJ1-1; DNA: TGCGCCAGCAGCCGGAGCGGGACAGGGGGTTCGAACACTGAAGCTTTCTTT; CDR3: CASSRSGTGGSNTEAFF
V: TRBV6-5; size: -; D: -; J: TRBJ1-2; DNA: TGTGCCAGCAGGGTAGGACAGACCTATGGCTACACCTTC; CDR3: CASRVGQTYGYTF
V: TRBV12-5; size: -; D: TRBD1; J: TRBJ1-1; DNA: TGTGCTAGTGCCAAGACAGGGGTGAACACTGAAGCTTTCTTT; CDR3: CASAKTGVNTEAFF
V: TRBV2; size: few; D: -; J: TRBJ1-5; DNA: TGTGCCAGCAGTGCAGGGGAAAATCAGCCCCAGCATTTT; CDR3: CASSAGENQPQHF
V: TRBV24-1; size: -; D: -; J: TRBJ1-4; DNA: TGTGCCACCAGTGACGCGCACTCCTCGGGGGCTAATGAAAAACTGTTTTTT; CDR3: CATSDAHSSGANEKLFF
V: TRBV6-5; size: -; D: -; J: TRBJ1-5; DNA: TGTGCCAGCAGTTACGGACAGTATAGCAATCAGCCCCAGCATTTT; CDR3: CASSYGQYSNQPQHF
V: TRBV6-5; size: -; D: TRBD1; J: TRBJ1-2; DNA: TGTGCCAGCAGTTACGGGGGACAGGGGGGTTATGGCTACACCTTC; CDR3: CASSYGGQGGYGYTF
V: TRBV18; size: -; D: -; J: TRBJ1-2; DNA: TGTGCCAGCTCACTCTGGACAGAGTCTGGCTACACCTTC; CDR3: CASSLWTESGYTF
V: TRBV4-3; size: few; D: TRBD1; J: TRBJ2-6; DNA: TGCGCCAGCAGCCAAGACACAGGGGGTAGCTCTGGGGCCAACGTCCTGACTTTC; CDR3: CASSQDTGGSSGANVLTF
V: TRBV30; size: once; D: -; J: TRBJ1-4; DNA: TGTGCCTGGAGGGCGGGAGCATTTGAAAAACTGTTTTTT; CDR3: CAWRAGAFEKLFF
V: TRBV12-3/TRBV12-4; size: -; D: -; J: TRBJ2-3; DNA: TGTGCCAGCAGTGAGACTACGGATACGCAGTATTTT; CDR3: CASSETTDTQYF
V: TRBV6-6; size: once; D: TRBD1; J: TRBJ1-5; DNA: TGTGCCAGCACGGGACAGGGGGTAGATCAGCCCCAGCATTTT; CDR3: CASTGQGVDQPQHF
V: TRBV7-6; size: -; D: TRBD1; J: TRBJ2-5; DNA: TGTGCCAGCAGCGCCACCCGGACAGGGGTGGGGGGGGAGACCCAGTACTTC; CDR3: CASSATRTGVGGETQYF
V: TRBV11-2; size: -; D: -; J: TRBJ2-7; DNA: TGTGCCAGCAGCTTAGCGGGGGTGAACTCCTACGAGCAGTACTTC; CDR3: CASSLAGVNSYEQYF
V: TRBV18; size: -; D: -; J: TRBJ2-1; DNA: TGTGCCAGCTCACCCCAGGGTACCTCCTACAATGAGCAGTTCTTC; CDR3: CASSPQGTSYNEQFF
V: TRBV12-3/TRBV12-4; size: -; D: -; J: TRBJ1-1; DNA: TGTGCCAGCAGTACAGGGCTAGGCACTGAAGCTTTCTTT; CDR3: CASSTGLGTEAFF
V: TRBV7-9; size: -; D: TRBD1; J: TRBJ1-2; DNA: TGTGCCAGCAGCCGGACAGGGGTATATGGCTACACCTTC; CDR3: CASSRTGVYGYTF
V: TRBV18; size: -; D: -; J: TRBJ2-7; DNA: TGTGCCAGCTCACCACGAACAGGGAACGAATACGAGCAGTACTTC; CDR3: CASSPRTGNEYEQYF
V: TRBV6-4; size: few; D: -; J: TRBJ1-2; DNA: TGTGCCAGCAGTGACTCCGGGGGTCTCTATGGCTACACCTTC; CDR3: CASSDSGGLYGYTF
V: TRBV7-2; size: once; D: -; J: TRBJ1-5; DNA: TGTGCCAGCAGCTTAGGGAGGGGATATCAGCCCCAGCATTTT; CDR3: CASSLGRGYQPQHF
V: TRBV5-1; size: -; D: -; J: TRBJ1-1; DNA: TGCGCCAGCAGAGCAGGGTTGGAGATGAACACTGAAGCTTTCTTT; CDR3: CASRAGLEMNTEAFF
V: TRBV20-1; size: -; D: -; J: TRBJ1-1; DNA: TGCAGTGCTAAAGGCGGTGCTGAAGCTTTCTTT; CDR3: CSAKGGAEAFF
V: TRBV5-4; size: -; D: -; J: TRBJ1-2; DNA: TGTGCCAGCAGCTTGGAGGAGGGCTCTAACTATGGCTACACCTTC; CDR3: CASSLEEGSNYGYTF
V: TRBV6-2/TRBV6-3; size: many; D: -; J: TRBJ2-2; DNA: TGTGCCAGCAGTCCCTCGGGTCGGGACACCGGGGAGCTGTTTTTT; CDR3: CASSPSGRDTGELFF
V: TRBV5-1; size: -; D: -; J: TRBJ2-2; DNA: TGCGCCAGCAGCTTGGAGAGCAGGGGTGTAACCGGGGAGCTGTTTTTT; CDR3: CASSLESRGVTGELFF
V: TRBV21-1; size: -; D: -; J: TRBJ2-1; DNA: TGTGCCAGCAGCAAAGATTTCGGAAGCGAACAGCAGTTCTTC; CDR3: CASSKDFGSEQQFF
V: TRBV25-1; size: -; D: -; J: TRBJ1-2; DNA: TGTGCCAGCAGTGAATATAGGACAGACTATGGCTACACCTTC; CDR3: CASSEYRTDYGYTF